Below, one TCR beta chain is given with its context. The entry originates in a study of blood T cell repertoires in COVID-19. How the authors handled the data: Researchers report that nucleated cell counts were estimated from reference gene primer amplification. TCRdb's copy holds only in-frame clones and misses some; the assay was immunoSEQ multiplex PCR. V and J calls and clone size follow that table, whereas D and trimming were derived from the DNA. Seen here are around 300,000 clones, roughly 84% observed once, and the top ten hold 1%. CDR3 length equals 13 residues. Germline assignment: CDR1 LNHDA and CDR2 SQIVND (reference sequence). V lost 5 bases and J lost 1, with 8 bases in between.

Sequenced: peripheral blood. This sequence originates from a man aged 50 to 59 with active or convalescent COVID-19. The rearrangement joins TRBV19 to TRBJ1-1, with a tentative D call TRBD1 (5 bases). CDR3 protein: CASSFGQNTEAFF. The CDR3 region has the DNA TGTGCCAGTAGTTTCGGACAGAACACTGAAGCTTTCTTT.